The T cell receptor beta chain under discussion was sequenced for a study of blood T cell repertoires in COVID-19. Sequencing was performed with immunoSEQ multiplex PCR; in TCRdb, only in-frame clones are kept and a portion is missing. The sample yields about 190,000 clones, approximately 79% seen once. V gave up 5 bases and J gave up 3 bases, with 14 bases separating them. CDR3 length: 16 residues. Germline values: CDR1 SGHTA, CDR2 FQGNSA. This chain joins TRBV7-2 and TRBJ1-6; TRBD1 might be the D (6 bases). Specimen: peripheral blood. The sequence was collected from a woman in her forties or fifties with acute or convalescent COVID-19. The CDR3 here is CASSPQPQGYNSPLHF. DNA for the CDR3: TGTGCCAGCAGCCCCCAACCACAGGGCTATAATTCACCCCTCCACTTT.